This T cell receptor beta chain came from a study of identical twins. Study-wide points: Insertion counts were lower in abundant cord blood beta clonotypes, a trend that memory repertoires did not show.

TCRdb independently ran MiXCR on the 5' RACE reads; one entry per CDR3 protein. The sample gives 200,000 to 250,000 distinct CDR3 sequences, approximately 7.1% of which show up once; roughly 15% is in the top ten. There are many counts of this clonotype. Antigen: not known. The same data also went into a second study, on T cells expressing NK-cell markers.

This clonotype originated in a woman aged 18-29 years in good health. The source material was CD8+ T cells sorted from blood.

The DNA of the CDR3 is TGCGCCAGCAGAACTGGGCTAGCGGGAGAGCAGTTCTTC. Amino acid sequence: CASRTGLAGEQFF. The V and J genes are TRBV5-1 and TRBJ2-1; TRBD2 aligns across 9 bases. The CDR3 is 13 amino acids. The J segment lost 10 bases and the V segment lost 5 bases, leaving 7 bases of the junction unmatched. Germline CDR1 reads SGHRS; CDR2 reads YFSETQ.